The present entry profiles one T cell receptor beta chain with its context. As yet, its antigen is unknown. One junction end disagrees with the germline gene, perhaps due to a read error. This entry belongs to a study of cytomegalovirus exposure and HLA in healthy donors. The PCR had 60 Vbeta and 13 Jbeta primers. Here immunoSEQ multiplex PCR was the method, and the copy in TCRdb shows in-frame clones only, minus some. The data hold approximately 280,000 clones, with approximately 90% observed a single time. General study results and limits: Sequence variants that were highly shared formed a cluster that was likely a sequencing artifact. TCR beta chain V- and J-gene trimming was linked, in a later analysis, to a missense variant in DCLRE1C. The investigators catalogued under 200 TCR beta chains as cytomegalovirus-associated. Specific recognition of CMV antigens was confirmed in vitro for a few chains (all CMV-associated).

The receptor was derived from a woman between 18 and 30 years old in good health and CMV-seronegative. The sequencing input was PBMCs.

The CDR3 DNA is TGTTCCAGCAGCGATCCGGGAGCGGCGGGGCACTACTACGAGCAGTACTTC. Amino acids: CSSSDPGAAGHYYEQYF. The rearrangement joins TRBV7-9 to TRBJ2-7, with D maybe TRBD2 (6 bases). CDR1 is SEHNR, CDR2 FQNEAQ, per germline (reference sequence). The CDR3 totals 17 residues.